The 19 T cell receptor beta chains below were found in one sample sequenced in a study of OX40 agonist ivuxolimab in advanced cancers. The data were produced by immunoSEQ multiplex PCR, yet TCRdb's version contains in-frame clones alone and is incomplete. The sample has about 79,000 clones, roughly 94% seen once. Sequencing was performed on CD4+ or CD8+ T cells sorted from blood, taken in a trial of the OX40 agonist ivuxolimab. Every receptor here comes from an adult with an advanced solid tumor such as melanoma, head and neck, liver or kidney cancer.

With respect to this clone: Other DNA sequences within the sample encode an identical CDR3. The V gene is TRBV7-9, the J gene TRBJ2-7; D is ambiguous. CDR1 SEHNR and CDR2 FQNEAQ come from the germline V gene (reference sequence). The V gene lost 3 bases and the J gene lost 3 bases, with 3 bases spanning the gap. The CDR3 is 11 amino acids. CDR3 amino acids: CASSLSYEQYF. DNA for the CDR3: TGTGCCAGCAGCTTGAGCTACGAGCAGTACTTC.

The chain has TRBV29-1 and TRBJ2-1; 10 bases match TRBD2. V lost 0 bases, J lost 9 bases, and 11 bases stayed unmatched. Looked up from germline, CDR1 is SQVTM and CDR2 is ANQGSEA. This CDR3 is 16 amino acids long. In DNA form, the CDR3 reads TGCAGCGTTGAAGATCATAAGCGGGAGGGCCCTGTTGAGCAGTTCTTC. This translates into CSVEDHKREGPVEQFF.

This chain connects TRBV13 to TRBJ1-2, with D unresolved. Germline loops: CDR1 PRHDT, CDR2 FYEKMQ (reference sequence). V lost 4 bases and J 8 bases, leaving 17 bases between the germline ends. This CDR3 region has 14 residues. CDR3 coding DNA: TGTGCCAGCAGCTCCCGACTGACTATTGGCGGCTACACCTTC. Translation: CASSSRLTIGGYTF.

The gene calls are TRBV9 and TRBJ2-1; the D is unclear. Trimming left V 6 bases short and J 3 bases short, with 19 bases between. Germline V lookup: CDR1 SGDLS, CDR2 YYNGEE. The length of the CDR3 is 16 residues. CDR3 region: CASTSSPGAYYNEQFF. The CDR3 DNA sequence: TGTGCCAGCACCTCCAGCCCCGGAGCCTACTACAATGAGCAGTTCTTC.

This clone was seen once. J is TRBJ2-7 and V is TRBV2, with TRBD2 identical over 8 bases. Germline CDR1 SNHLY, CDR2 FYNNEI. The CDR3 runs to 16 residues. The trim removed 0 bases at V and 1 base at J, leaving 5 bases unmatched. CDR3 nucleotide sequence: TGTGCCAGCAGTGAAGCTAGCGGGGTCGTATCCTACGAGCAGTACTTC. It yields the protein CASSEASGVVSYEQYF. Variable domain in full (rest from reference TRBV2 and TRBJ2-7): EPEVTQTPSHQVTQMGQEVILRCVPISNHLYFYWYRQILGQKVEFLVSFYNNEISEKSEIFDDQFSVERPDGSNFTLKIRSTKLEDSAMYFCASSEASGVVSYEQYFGPGTRLTVT.

V usage is TRBV6-5 and J usage is TRBJ2-1; possible D gene TRBD1, 5 bases. The V end was cut by 2 bases, the J end by 4 bases, with 15 bases between. Germline CDR1 and CDR2: MNHEY and SVGAGI. The CDR3 loop spans 16 amino acids. This chain's CDR3 is CASSYVQGLLYNEQFF. In nucleotides, the CDR3 is TGTGCCAGCAGTTACGTCCAGGGTCTGTTGTACAATGAGCAGTTCTTC.

The chain couples TRBV9 to TRBJ1-3, with D hard to call. The V end was cut by 0 bases, the J end by 0 bases, with 10 bases between. Germline V gene data show CDR1 as SGDLS and CDR2 as YYNGEE. This CDR3 spans 16 amino acids. CDR3: CASSVEWGSSGNTIYF. CDR3 bases: TGTGCCAGCAGCGTAGAGTGGGGTAGCTCTGGAAACACCATATATTTT.

The chain links TRBV10-3 to TRBJ2-1, with D perhaps TRBD2 (7 bases). The V gene lost 8 bases and the J gene lost 8 bases, with 13 bases spanning the gap. Looked up from germline, CDR1 is ENHRY and CDR2 is SYGVKD. CDR3 length: 12 amino acids. CDR3 loop: CAIQGRADEQFF. The CDR3 nucleotides read TGTGCCATCCAGGGGAGGGCGGATGAGCAGTTCTTC.

This clone was recorded a few times. This chain connects TRBV5-1 to TRBJ2-7; D is unclear. The CDR3 length is 13 residues. V was cut by 5 bases and J by 3 bases, with 12 bases left in between. The germline CDR1 and CDR2 sequences are SGHRS and YFSETQ. Here the CDR3 reads CASSSLTDYEQYF. The DNA for the CDR3 is TGCGCCAGCAGTTCCCTCACCGACTACGAGCAGTACTTC.

This chain links TRBV27 with TRBJ1-2, with a weak D call TRBD1 (5 bases). CDR3 length: 16 amino acids. Germline V gene lookup returns CDR1 MNHEY and CDR2 SMNVEV (reference sequence). Trimming cost V 6 bases and J 1 base, with 18 bases left between them. The CDR3 nucleotides read TGTGCCAGCAGCCCCTCCTGGGGCACCTTTAACTATGGCTACACCTTC. As protein: CASSPSWGTFNYGYTF.

In its sample, this clone was seen once. This rearrangement joins TRBV29-1 to TRBJ2-7, with D perhaps matching TRBD2 (5 bases). Trimming stripped 6 bases from V and 2 bases from J, with 14 bases between. Looked up from germline, CDR1 is SQVTM and CDR2 is ANQGSEA. This CDR3 has 13 amino acids. CDR3 DNA sequence: TGCAGCGTCGCTGCGGGCCTCGCCTACGAGCAGTACTTC. Translation: CSVAAGLAYEQYF.

This chain joins TRBV19 and TRBJ2-1; 10 positions match TRBD2. CDR3 length equals 16 residues. The J segment lost 0 bases and the V segment lost 5 bases, leaving 4 bases of the junction unmatched. In germline, CDR1 is LNHDA, CDR2 SQIVND (reference sequence). CDR3 sequence: CASSPSSGGSYNEQFF. The CDR3 DNA reads as TGTGCCAGTAGTCCATCTAGCGGGGGCTCCTACAATGAGCAGTTCTTC.

This chain links TRBV27 with TRBJ2-7; D is perhaps TRBD1 or TRBD2 (5 bases each). The CDR3 extends over 13 amino acids. Trimming cost V 0 bases and J 4 bases, with 7 bases left between them. Germline CDR1 and CDR2: MNHEY and SMNVEV (reference sequence). CDR3 coding DNA: TGTGCCAGCAGTTTATCGAGGGGATACGAGCAGTACTTC. It codes for CASSLSRGYEQYF.

V and J are TRBV5-1 and TRBJ2-7; TRBD2 matches at 8 bases. Trimming at V came to 0 bases and at J to 3 bases, leaving 2 bases not matched to a gene. Germline V lookup: CDR1 SGHRS, CDR2 YFSETQ. This CDR3 region has 14 residues. CDR3 loop: CASSLEGLDYEQYF. CDR3 nucleotides: TGCGCCAGCAGCTTGGAGGGACTAGACTACGAGCAGTACTTC.

The V gene is TRBV28, the J gene TRBJ1-5; D remains ambiguous. Trimming pared 3 bases from V and 0 bases from J, leaving 6 bases between. This CDR3 region has 14 residues. CDR1 and CDR2 (germline): MDHEN, SYDVKM. The chain's CDR3 is CASSFVFSNQPQHF. In DNA, the CDR3 is TGTGCCAGCAGTTTTGTTTTTAGCAATCAGCCCCAGCATTTT.

The chain employs TRBV7-9 and TRBJ2-1; D not certain. The CDR3 consists of 13 residues. Trimming removed 3 bases at V and 10 bases at J, with 13 bases between. Germline CDR1 is SEHNR and CDR2 is FQNEAQ (reference sequence). The CDR3 coding sequence is TGTGCCAGCAGCTTCCTCGACCAGCGAGAGCAGTTCTTC. Translated, it gives CASSFLDQREQFF. The entire variable domain, with the rest obtained from reference TRBV7-9 and TRBJ2-1, is as follows: DTGVSQNPRHKITKRGQNVTFRCDPISEHNRLYWYRQTLGQGPEFLTYFQNEAQLEKSRLLSDRFSAERPKGSFSTLEIQRTEQGDSAMYLCASSFLDQREQFFGPGTRLTVL.

The V gene is TRBV27, the J gene TRBJ2-2; tentatively, D is TRBD2 (6 bases). The CDR3 contains 16 residues. V shed 7 bases and J shed 2 bases, with 17 bases lying between them. Germline V gene lookup returns CDR1 MNHEY and CDR2 SMNVEV (reference sequence). CDR3 DNA sequence: TGTGCCAGCACTAGTGACCGGGACTTTAACACCGGGGAGCTGTTTTTT. It is translated as CASTSDRDFNTGELFF.

The rearrangement uses TRBV9 and TRBJ2-7; 7 bases are a match to TRBD1. Germline loops: CDR1 SGDLS, CDR2 YYNGEE. The trim removed 0 bases at V and 3 bases at J, leaving 6 bases unmatched. The CDR3 is 15 amino acids. CDR3 sequence reads: CASSVGQGYIYEQYF. As DNA, the CDR3 is TGTGCCAGCAGCGTAGGACAGGGCTACATCTACGAGCAGTACTTC.

The chain couples TRBV28 to TRBJ2-7; D not certain. From germline, CDR1 is MDHEN and CDR2 SYDVKM. The CDR3 totals 12 residues. Trimming removed 5 bases from V and 5 bases from J, with 10 bases in between. This chain's CDR3 is CASSPFGDEQYF. The CDR3 DNA follows: TGTGCCAGCAGTCCGTTTGGGGACGAGCAGTACTTC.